One and the same sample provided the 21 T cell receptor beta chains below, sequenced in a study of cytomegalovirus exposure and HLA in healthy donors (dated by TCRdb to about 2017). Library creation used the immunoSEQ multiplex PCR assay. The multiplex PCR relied on a mix of 60 forward primers for TCR Vbeta segments and 13 reverse primers for TCR Jbeta segments. As stored in TCRdb, this immuneACCESS dataset retains in-frame rearrangements with V and J assigned. A fraction of the clones does not appear; measured against another copy, unresolved V genes explain less than half of the discrepancy, and the remainder lacks a known reason. Within this sample are tens of thousands of clones, with about 75% of them counted one time only. The biggest ten clones account for around 25% of the sample. Sequencing was done on a sample of PBMCs. Receptor source: a woman between 40 and 55 years old in good health and CMV-seropositive.

This clone was picked up one time. This chain links TRBV28 with TRBJ2-2; TRBD2 is a possible D gene (5 bases). The CDR3 is 13 residues long. Germline assignment: CDR1 MDHEN and CDR2 SYDVKM. The V gene lost 1 base and the J gene lost 6 bases, with 6 bases spanning the gap. CDR3 sequence reads: CASSLSRAGELFF. The CDR3 nucleotides are TGTGCCAGCAGTTTATCGAGGGCCGGGGAGCTGTTTTTT.

This clone was seen a single time. The chain recombines TRBV7-2 with TRBJ2-7, with a weak D call TRBD1 (6 bases). Looked up from germline, CDR1 is SGHTA and CDR2 is FQGNSA. Trimming left V 2 bases short and J 0 bases short, with 11 bases between. The CDR3 is made up of 15 amino acids. In nucleotides, the CDR3 is TGTGCCAGCAGCTTAAGGACAGAGAGCTCCTACGAGCAGTACTTC. Its translation is CASSLRTESSYEQYF.

The V gene is TRBV29-1, the J gene TRBJ1-2; D gene uncertain. The CDR3 is 12 amino acids. Deletions cut 1 base from V and 4 bases from J, with 7 bases between. Germline CDR1 is SQVTM and CDR2 is ANQGSEA. Here the CDR3 reads CSVEVAGYGYTF. The DNA of the CDR3 is TGCAGCGTTGAAGTGGCGGGCTATGGCTACACCTTC.

The V call is TRBV7-7, the J call TRBJ2-5; no clear D gene. V was shortened by 3 bases and J by 2 bases, with 7 bases between the two germline ends. Germline V CDR1 and CDR2: SSHAT, FNYEAQ (reference sequence). The CDR3 is 13 residues long. CDR3 loop: CASSLGRQETQYF. In DNA form, the CDR3 reads TGTGCCAGCAGCTTGGGCAGGCAAGAGACCCAGTACTTC.

This clone has a single count. The V call is TRBV30, the J call TRBJ2-2, with TRBD2 identical over 13 bases. Germline V gives CDR1 GTSNPN, CDR2 SVGIG (reference sequence). V was clipped by 0 bases and J by 2 bases; unmatched bases: 6. The CDR3 sequence is 18 residues long. This chain's CDR3 is CAWSVPVGLAGNTGELFF. The CDR3 DNA sequence: TGTGCCTGGAGTGTACCAGTGGGACTAGCGGGAAACACCGGGGAGCTGTTTTTT.

This clone was observed once. V usage is TRBV5-8 and J usage is TRBJ1-3; D remains ambiguous. The CDR3 covers 15 residues. Deletions cut 2 bases from V and 0 bases from J, with 9 bases between. Germline V gene sequence: CDR1 SGHTS, CDR2 YDEGEE. CDR3 DNA sequence: TGTGCCAGCAGCTTAGGCCGGAGCTCTGGAAACACCATATATTTT. It yields the protein CASSLGRSSGNTIYF.

The rearrangement joins TRBV5-8 to TRBJ2-1; the match to TRBD2 covers 8 bases. J was trimmed by 10 bases and V by 2 bases; bases with no gene match: 5. The CDR3 consists of 13 residues. The V gene's germline CDR1 is SGHTS and CDR2 YDEGEE. The CDR3 bases are TGTGCCAGCAGCTTTTTAGCGGGGATCGAGCAGTTCTTC. Its translation: CASSFLAGIEQFF.

The chain uses TRBV19 and TRBJ1-1; D is ambiguous. Trimming removed 3 bases from V and 0 bases from J, with 8 bases in between. This CDR3 spans 14 amino acids. The germline V gene has CDR1 LNHDA and CDR2 SQIVND (reference sequence). CDR3 protein: CASSIGVMNTEAFF. As DNA, the CDR3 is TGTGCCAGTAGTATTGGAGTGATGAACACTGAAGCTTTCTTT.

A few counts support this clone. The rearrangement links TRBV7-2 to TRBJ2-5; D remains ambiguous. Gene TRBJ2-7 matches the end of the DNA better, so the J call may be wrong. The CDR3 is made up of 14 amino acids. Germline CDR1 SGHTA, CDR2 FQGNSA. The chain's CDR3 is CASSPEVLSYEQYF. The CDR3, as DNA: TGTGCCAGCAGCCCCGAGGTACTGTCCTACGAGCAGTACTTC.

This chain uses TRBV30 with TRBJ1-1; D might be TRBD1 (6 bases). The CDR3 covers 14 residues. V gave up 3 bases and J gave up 5 bases, with 16 bases separating them. Per germline, CDR1 GTSNPN and CDR2 SVGIG (reference sequence). In nucleotides, the CDR3 is TGTGCCTGGAGATCAAACAGGGTTGGGACTGAAGCTTTCTTT. Translation gives CAWRSNRVGTEAFF. The variable domain in full, completed from reference TRBV30 and TRBJ1-1, reads SQTIHQWPATLVQPVGSPLSLECTVEGTSNPNLYWYRQAAGRGLQLLFYSVGIGQISSEVPQNLSASRPQDRQFILSSKKLLLSDSGFYLCAWRSNRVGTEAFFGQGTRLTVV.

V gene TRBV15 combines with J gene TRBJ2-7; D is perhaps TRBD2 (5 bases). The CDR3 has 14 residues. Trimming pared 1 base from V and 3 bases from J, leaving 10 bases between. Germline lookup yields CDR1 LNHNV and CDR2 YYDKDF (reference sequence). For the CDR3, the DNA is TGTGCCACCAGCAGAGGGGGAGCAGTCTACGAGCAGTACTTC. Amino acids: CATSRGGAVYEQYF.

This chain joins TRBV29-1 and TRBJ1-4; 7 bases match TRBD1. CDR1 and CDR2 (germline): SQVTM, ANQGSEA. The CDR3 has 14 residues. With 7 bases clipped from V and 7 bases from J, the junction kept 12 bases outside the gene matches. DNA of the CDR3: TGCAGCGCTACTAACAGGGGCGGAGGTGAAAAACTGTTTTTT. As protein: CSATNRGGGEKLFF.

The genes are TRBV29-1 and TRBJ2-7, with a tentative D call TRBD2 (5 bases). The V gene's germline CDR1 is SQVTM and CDR2 ANQGSEA. The CDR3 has 14 residues. The V end was cut by 7 bases, the J end by 5 bases, with 21 bases between. The chain's CDR3 is CSAVRGAALDEQYF. The CDR3 DNA follows: TGCAGCGCCGTTCGGGGAGCAGCTCTGGACGAGCAGTACTTC.

Notes on this clone: A read error may account for a junction end that differs from germline. The rearrangement joins TRBV7-8 to TRBJ1-2, with D perhaps matching TRBD1 (5 bases). CDR3 length: 15 residues. CDR1 and CDR2 from the germline V gene are SGHVS and FQNEAQ. The CDR3 reads CANSLALGQTYGYTF. CDR3 coding DNA: TGTGCCAACAGCTTAGCTTTGGGGCAGACCTATGGCTACACCTTC.

The rearrangement joins TRBV30 to TRBJ2-1; D possibly corresponds to TRBD2 (6 bases). Germline assignment: CDR1 GTSNPN and CDR2 SVGIG (reference sequence). V was clipped by 0 bases and J by 7 bases, with 13 bases between them. This CDR3 has 14 amino acids. CDR3 coding DNA: TGTGCCTGGAGTGTGTCTTTGGCGGGGAATGAGCAGTTCTTC. Its protein product is CAWSVSLAGNEQFF.

V is TRBV9 and J is TRBJ1-2; a possible D gene is TRBD1 (5 bases). CDR1 is SGDLS, CDR2 YYNGEE, per germline. Trimming pared 6 bases from V and 4 bases from J, leaving 16 bases between. CDR3 length: 14 residues. CDR3: CASTLGGISYGYTF. The CDR3 DNA sequence: TGTGCCAGCACCCTGGGGGGGATTAGCTATGGCTACACCTTC.

This chain joins TRBV10-3 and TRBJ1-5; TRBD1 is a possible D gene (6 bases). Trimming left V 0 bases short and J 0 bases short, with 9 bases between. In germline, CDR1 is ENHRY, CDR2 SYGVKD. The CDR3 sequence is 16 residues long. The chain's CDR3 is CAISESGGSSNQPQHF. The CDR3 DNA reads TGTGCCATCAGTGAGTCAGGGGGTAGTAGCAATCAGCCCCAGCATTTT.

This clone appeared a few times. The chain uses TRBV30 and TRBJ1-5; 7 bases align to TRBD1. Trimming cost V 1 base and J 5 bases; bases outside gene matches: 5. CDR3 length: 14 amino acids. Germline assignment: CDR1 GTSNPN and CDR2 SVGIG (reference sequence). CDR3 bases: TGTGCCTGGAGTGGTTCAGGGGGATATCAGCCCCAGCATTTT. Its protein is CAWSGSGGYQPQHF.

Concerning this clone itself: The junction shows a germline mismatch at one end, possibly a read error. V and J are TRBV6-6 and TRBJ2-1, with 11 bases fitting TRBD2. The CDR3 extends over 16 amino acids. Looked up from germline, CDR1 is MNHNY and CDR2 is SVGAGI (reference sequence). CDR3 nucleotide sequence: TGTGCCGGCAGTTACCAGGTAGCGGGGGGGCCGAATGAGCAGTTCTTC. Amino acids: CAGSYQVAGGPNEQFF.

The V and J genes are TRBV6-5 and TRBJ2-1; no firm D call. V lost 5 bases and J 7 bases, leaving 9 bases between the germline ends. The CDR3 runs 12 residues. The V gene's germline CDR1 is MNHEY and CDR2 SVGAGI. The CDR3 DNA follows: TGTGCCAGCAGTGAGCGCCCGAATGAGCAGTTCTTC. Encoded protein: CASSERPNEQFF.

The rearrangement links TRBV7-6 to TRBJ2-7, with 8 bases matching TRBD2. With 5 bases clipped from V and 6 bases from J, the junction kept 0 bases outside the gene matches. The CDR3 has 11 residues. Per the germline V gene, CDR1 is SGHVS and CDR2 is FNYEAQ. CDR3 amino acids: CASSRGGEQYF. CDR3 nucleotide sequence: TGTGCCAGCAGCCGGGGGGGCGAGCAGTACTTC.